This T cell receptor beta chain was captured by sequencing in a study of cytomegalovirus exposure and HLA in healthy donors. On the study more broadly: Around 80 million unique TCRs from HLA-typed donors were held in an early data release. Genetic ancestry analysis placed under 90% of the roughly 400 donors that were genotyped in the Caucasian-associated cluster.

Findings and caveats of the study: Among TCR beta chains of equal frequency, HLA-associated ones were more clonally expanded in a later analysis.

The V gene's germline CDR1 is SGHRS and CDR2 YFSETQ. The CDR3 runs 17 residues. The V gene lost 2 bases and the J gene lost 0 bases, with 12 bases spanning the gap. This PCR relied on a set of 60 Vbeta primers and 13 Jbeta primers. In the study's own analysis: The count from a later analysis was some 83 million unique TCR beta chains, some 12 million of them shared. Generated by immunoSEQ multiplex PCR, the TCRdb table keeps only in-frame clones and is missing some. V and J calls and clone size are given by that table; D and trimming were obtained from the DNA. Of about 190,000 clones in the sample, 81% were seen once. Comments on this clone: Antigen: not known.

The chain links TRBV5-1 to TRBJ2-6; no clear D gene. Input material: PBMCs. The sequence derives from a man in his forties in good health and CMV-seropositive. In nucleotides, the CDR3 is TGCGCCAGCAGCTTCAGTTGGGCAAACTCTGGGGCCAACGTCCTGACTTTC. It is translated as CASSFSWANSGANVLTF.